This TCR beta chain was identified in a study of cytomegalovirus exposure and HLA in healthy donors. General study points: Most CMV-associated TCR beta chains were later found to appear HLA-restricted.

Both 60 Vbeta primers and 13 Jbeta primers went into the PCR. Only in-frame clones appear in the TCRdb table, and some are missing; sequencing was by immunoSEQ multiplex PCR. The sample shows 120,000 or so clones, roughly 78% of them seen only once. This CDR3 has 15 residues. CDR1 is MNHEY and CDR2 is SMNVEV in the germline V gene (reference sequence). V shed 6 bases and J shed 0 bases, with 15 bases lying between them. Notes on this clone: As yet, its antigen is unknown.

The chain couples TRBV27 to TRBJ2-7; D possibly corresponds to TRBD2 (6 bases). The sample was PBMCs. This clonotype originated in a male donor in good health and CMV-seronegative. CDR3 loop: CASSQGLSLSYEQYF. In DNA, the CDR3 is TGTGCCAGCAGCCAGGGACTGAGCCTCTCCTACGAGCAGTACTTC.